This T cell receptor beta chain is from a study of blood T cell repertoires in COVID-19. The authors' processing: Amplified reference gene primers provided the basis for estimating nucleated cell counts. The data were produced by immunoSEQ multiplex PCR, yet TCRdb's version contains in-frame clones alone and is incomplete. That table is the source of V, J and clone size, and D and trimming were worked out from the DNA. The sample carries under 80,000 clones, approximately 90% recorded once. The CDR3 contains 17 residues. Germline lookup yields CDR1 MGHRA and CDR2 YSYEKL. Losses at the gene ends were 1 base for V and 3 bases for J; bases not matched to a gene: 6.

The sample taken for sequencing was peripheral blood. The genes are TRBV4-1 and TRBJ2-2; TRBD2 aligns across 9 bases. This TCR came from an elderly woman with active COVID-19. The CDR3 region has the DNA TGCGCCAGCAGCCAAGGGATCGAGCGGGGGGACACCGGGGAGCTGTTTTTT. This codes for CASSQGIERGDTGELFF.